This TCR beta chain appears in the sequencing data of a study of cytomegalovirus exposure and HLA in healthy donors. Study results and limitations: Other equally common chains were less clonally expanded than HLA-associated TCR beta chains, a later analysis showed. The study had only CMV serostatus as immune exposure information.

Germline values: CDR1 SGHTA, CDR2 FQGNSA. V lost 3 bases and J lost 6; bases outside the gene matches: 7. This CDR3 contains 14 residues. This clone appeared a few times. The antigen is unknown. PCR primers comprised 60 Vbeta and 13 Jbeta primers. Here immunoSEQ multiplex PCR was the method, and the copy in TCRdb shows in-frame clones only, minus some. The table shows more than 95,000 clones, with roughly 82% occurring only once. This sequence was found in a woman in her thirties or forties in good health and CMV-seropositive. The chain carries TRBV7-2 and TRBJ2-5; 7 nucleotides align to TRBD1. Sequencing was performed on PBMCs. In nucleotides, the CDR3 is TGTGCCAGCAGCTTCCGAGGGGGCCGTCAGACCCAGTACTTC. It specifies CASSFRGGRQTQYF.